This passage covers 20 T cell receptor beta chains from one sample sequenced in a study of CD8+ T cells in alopecia areata. Using CD4, CD8alpha, NKG2D, NKG2ACE and other markers, pooled cutaneous lymph node cells were sorted. Extracted RNA was reverse transcribed, and the resulting cDNA served as sequencing template. Sequenced by immunoSEQ multiplex PCR; TCRdb stores in-frame clones only, minus some. The sample is made up of 200,000 to 300,000 clones, none counted only once. Sequenced input: CD4+ T cells sorted from a lymph node. The receptors come from a C3H/HeJ mouse with alopecia areata. The strain bears MHC haplotype H2-k.

Turning to this clone: Gene labels here are mouse ones. The CDR3 end lies 4 residues beyond the end of the read and is filled in from the germline J gene. J is TRBJ2-7 and V is TRBV1; no firm D call. V gave up 3 bases and J gave up 3 bases, with 9 bases separating them. CDR1 and CDR2 from the germline V gene are NSQYPW and LRSPGD (reference sequence). The CDR3 is 13 amino acids. This CDR3 is CTCSAPDNYEQYF. The sequenced part of the CDR3 DNA is TGCACCTGCAGTGCCCCCGACAACTAT. The full variable domain, rest sourced from reference TRBV1 and TRBJ2-7, is VTLLEQNPRWRLVPRGQAVNLRCILKNSQYPWMSWYQQDLQKQLQWLFTLRSPGDKEVKSLPGADYLATRVTDTELRLQVANMSQGRTLYCTCSAPDNYEQYFGPGTRLTVL.

This clone turned up a few times. All gene names here are mouse names. The read falls 4 residues short of the CDR3 end, and the missing part is taken from the germline J gene. This chain links TRBV2 with TRBJ2-2, with 11 positions matching TRBD2. J lost 4 bases, V lost 3 bases, and 1 base had no gene match. The CDR3 extends over 15 amino acids. CDR1 and CDR2 from the germline V gene are LGHNA and YSYQKL. The DNA read from the CDR3 is TGTGCCAGCAGCCAGGGACTGGGGGCCACCGGG. Amino acids: CASSQGLGATG. The CDR3 as a whole reads CASSQGLGATGQLYF.

This clone was seen a handful of times. Gene and germline names: mouse. The read ends 4 residues before the CDR3 terminus; that terminus is restored from the germline J gene. The rearrangement joins TRBV19 to TRBJ2-3; D gene uncertain. CDR3 length: 15 residues. The V gene lost 2 bases and the J gene lost 3 bases, with 13 bases spanning the gap. CDR1 FNHDT and CDR2 SITEND come from the germline V gene (reference sequence). The covered CDR3 bases are TGTGCCAGCAGTATGGTGGGTATTGGGGCAGAA. Translated, it gives CASSMVGIGAE. The CDR3 reads in full as CASSMVGIGAETLYF.

This clone has a handful of counts. The listed genes are named as in mouse. The CDR3 is cut off 4 residues early in the read; its end comes from the germline J gene. The V call is TRBV19, the J call TRBJ2-3; TRBD1 matches 7 bases. CDR1 is FNHDT, CDR2 SITEND, per germline (reference sequence). After removal of 6 bases from V and 0 bases from J, the junction contained 4 bases not matched to a gene. The CDR3 consists of 14 residues. The CDR3 reads CASTRDRSAETLYF. CDR3 DNA, as far as it was read: TGTGCCAGCACCCGGGACAGAAGTGCAGAA.

Of note for this clone: The genes and germline here are from mouse. Incomplete CDR3 DNA: TGTGCCAGCAGTGATACTGGACAGATCTATGCT. This translates into CASSDTGQIYA. The full-length CDR3 reads as CASSDTGQIYAEQFF. V is TRBV13-1 and J is TRBJ2-1, with D perhaps matching TRBD1 (6 bases). The read ends 4 residues before the CDR3 terminus; that terminus is restored from the germline J gene. CDR3 length: 15 residues. CDR1 is NSHNY and CDR2 is SYGAGN in the germline V gene. V was trimmed by 1 base and J by 3 bases, leaving 11 bases between them.

As concerns this clone: Germline and genes here are mouse. Read coverage stops 4 residues before the CDR3 terminus; the germline J gene supplies the remainder. The genes are TRBV2 and TRBJ2-4, with D perhaps matching TRBD1 (5 bases). The germline gives CDR1 LGHNA, CDR2 YSYQKL. The V end lost 4 bases, the J end lost 1 base, and 6 bases lay between the germline ends. This CDR3 contains 13 residues. The CDR3 sequence is CASSPGRQNTLYF. The part of the CDR3 DNA that was read is TGTGCCAGCAGCCCAGGGCGTCAAAAC.

In the case of this clone: The genes and germline here are from mouse. The DNA ends 4 residues before the CDR3 does, and the rest of the CDR3 is filled in from the germline J gene. The genes are TRBV13-1 and TRBJ2-2, with 11 nucleotides matching TRBD1. Germline V gene sequence: CDR1 NSHNY, CDR2 SYGAGN. The CDR3 spans 19 residues. V gave up 2 bases and J gave up 0 bases; unmatched junction bases: 9. The CDR3 reads CASSEEVPGQGANTGQLYF. The DNA read from the CDR3 is TGTGCCAGCAGTGAGGAAGTCCCGGGACAGGGGGCAAACACCGGG.

Only a few counts were recorded for this clone. Here the gene names and germline are mouse. The CDR3 goes on 4 residues after the read ends, and that part is filled in from the germline J gene. The V and J genes are TRBV2 and TRBJ2-1; 10 nucleotides agree with TRBD2. The CDR3 loop spans 15 amino acids. Germline CDR1 reads LGHNA; CDR2 reads YSYQKL. Incomplete CDR3 DNA: TGTGCCAGCAGCCAAGACCCGACTGGGGGGGCT. It is translated as CASSQDPTGGA. The CDR3, in full, reads CASSQDPTGGAEQFF.

This clone showed up just a few times. All gene names here are mouse names. The read gets to within 4 residues of the CDR3 end, and the germline J gene fills in the rest. The chain couples TRBV31 to TRBJ1-1; 8 nucleotides align to TRBD1. The germline V gene encodes CDR1 GKSSPN and CDR2 SITVG. The CDR3 has 11 residues. The CDR3 DNA, read in part, is TGTGCCTGGAGGACAGGGGCA. This translates into CAWRTGA. The CDR3 reads in full as CAWRTGAEVFF.

Details on this clone: The gene names given are mouse names. The DNA ends 4 residues before the CDR3 does, and the rest of the CDR3 is filled in from the germline J gene. The V call is TRBV12-1, the J call TRBJ2-1, with 11 bases identical to TRBD2. Germline lookup yields CDR1 SGHSN and CDR2 HYEKVE. This CDR3 region has 16 residues. The V gene end was trimmed by 1 base and the J gene end by 4 bases; junction bases not matched to a gene: 5. The CDR3 bases that were read are TGTGCCAGCTCTCTTCCGGGACTGGGGGAGTATGCT. This gives the protein CASSLPGLGEYA. In full, the CDR3 reads CASSLPGLGEYAEQFF. The variable domain in full, completed from reference TRBV12-1 and TRBJ2-1, reads DSGVVQSPRHIIKEKGGRSVLTCIPISGHSNVVWYQQTLGKELKFLIQHYEKVERDKGFLPSRFSVQQFDDYHSEMNMSALELEDSAMYFCASSLPGLGEYAEQFFGPGTRLTVL.

This clone has only a few counts. The likely explanation is a read error, given a far larger clone one base away. Genes here carry mouse names. Sequencing ends 4 residues short of the CDR3 end; the germline J gene provides the rest. This sample also contains other DNA sequences that code for the same CDR3. The chain has TRBV13-1 and TRBJ2-7, with 7 bases aligning to TRBD1. CDR3 length: 13 residues. V lost 5 bases to trimming and J lost 0 bases; unmatched junction nucleotides: 2. Germline CDR1 and CDR2: NSHNY and SYGAGN. The sequenced CDR3 bases are TGTGCCAGCAGGGGACAGAGCTCCTAT. This translates into CASRGQSSY. The CDR3, in full, reads CASRGQSSYEQYF.

This clone was recorded many times. Gene names and germline match the mouse. Read coverage stops 4 residues before the CDR3 terminus; the germline J gene supplies the remainder. The chain is built from TRBV17 and TRBJ2-3; no firm D call. The CDR3 extends over 13 amino acids. V was pared by 4 bases and J by 0 bases, with 5 bases between. CDR1 is MNHDT, CDR2 YYDKIL, per germline. The covered CDR3 bases are TGTGCTAGCAGTATCAATAGTGCAGAA. It specifies CASSINSAE. The entire CDR3 protein reads CASSINSAETLYF.

Notes on this clone: These gene names are mouse names. The read halts 4 residues ahead of the CDR3 end, with the missing end drawn from the germline J gene. The chain joins TRBV13-1 to TRBJ2-1; 9 nucleotides match TRBD2. There are 14 residues in the CDR3. Looked up from germline, CDR1 is NSHNY and CDR2 is SYGAGN. The V and J ends lost 3 bases and 2 bases, in that order; junction bases with no gene match: 0. CDR3 DNA, as far as it was read: TGTGCCAGCAGTGGGGACTGGGACTATGCT. This sequence encodes CASSGDWDYA. The whole CDR3 is CASSGDWDYAEQFF.

This clone came up a few times. Any gene name here is a mouse gene name. From the germline J gene comes the end of the CDR3, since the read stops 4 residues before it. The gene calls are TRBV19 and TRBJ2-1; 9 bases align to TRBD1. J was trimmed by 5 bases and V by 2 bases; bases with no gene match: 2. The CDR3 length is 14 residues. CDR1 is FNHDT and CDR2 is SITEND in the germline V gene (reference sequence). This CDR3 reads CASSIGTGHAEQFF. The covered CDR3 bases are TGTGCCAGCAGTATCGGGACAGGGCATGCT.

Points on this clone: All gene names here are mouse names. The missing CDR3 end, 3 residues past where the read stops, is filled in from the germline J gene. The chain is built from TRBV5 and TRBJ1-6, with TRBD1 as a possible D gene (6 bases). TRBJ1-6 is sorted into the ORF group, with uncertain function. Germline-derived CDR1 and CDR2 are LGHNA and YNLKQL (reference sequence). Trimming took 2 bases from V and 5 from J, leaving 7 bases between them. CDR3 length equals 14 residues. CDR3 bases read: TGTGCCAGCAGCCAAACAGGGCATAATTCGCCC. Encoded protein: CASSQTGHNSP. The full-length CDR3 reads as CASSQTGHNSPLYF.

This clone was counted a few times. Genes and germline are mouse. The read terminates 4 residues before the CDR3 end, so the remaining end is supplied by the germline J gene. J is TRBJ2-7 and V is TRBV17, with a tentative D call TRBD2 (6 bases). This CDR3 has 14 residues. Germline V gene lookup returns CDR1 MNHDT and CDR2 YYDKIL. Trimming left V 1 base short and J 3 bases short, with 10 bases between. The CDR3 reads CASSRAWGSYEQYF. CDR3 DNA, as far as it was read: TGTGCTAGCAGTAGAGCCTGGGGCAGCTAT.

For this clone: Genes and germline are mouse. The CDR3 end falls 4 residues outside the read, so it is completed with the germline J gene. The V gene is TRBV13-3, the J gene TRBJ1-1, with 7 bases identical to TRBD1. This CDR3 region has 14 residues. V dropped 6 bases and J dropped 0; count of bases not matched to a gene: 5. CDR1 is NNHDY and CDR2 is SYVADS in the germline V gene. CDR3 in amino acids: CASTRDSANTEVFF. CDR3 DNA, as far as it was read: TGTGCCAGCACAAGGGACAGTGCAAACACA.

Comments on this clone: Mouse gene names apply. The read comes to an end 4 residues before the CDR3 does, leaving the germline J gene to fill in the end. Additional DNA sequences in this sample encode the identical CDR3. The rearrangement uses TRBV13-2 and TRBJ2-4; D is unclear. This CDR3 is 12 amino acids long. Germline CDR1 and CDR2: NNHNN and SYGAGS (reference sequence). V dropped 3 bases and J dropped 1 base, with 3 bases sitting between them. The CDR3 sequence is CASGVGQNTLYF. The part of the CDR3 DNA that was read is TGTGCCAGCGGTGTAGGTCAAAAC.

The table lists this clone with a few counts. The gene symbols are mouse symbols. The CDR3 extends 4 residues past the end of the read, so its final part is completed from the germline J gene. The V and J genes are TRBV13-3 and TRBJ2-5; D possibly corresponds to TRBD2 (6 bases). The CDR3 is 13 residues long. The V end lost 2 bases, the J end lost 3 bases, and 7 bases lay between the germline ends. The germline V gene has CDR1 NNHDY and CDR2 SYVADS. The DNA read from the CDR3 is TGTGCCAGCAGTGAACTGGGACAAGAC. Protein product: CASSELGQD. The whole CDR3 sequence reads CASSELGQDTQYF.

As concerns this clone: Genes here carry mouse names. The observed sequence ends 3 residues before the CDR3 terminus, with the missing tail filled in from the germline J gene. The chain employs TRBV5 and TRBJ1-6, with 7 nucleotides matching TRBD1. TRBJ1-6 is labeled an ORF, and its function is uncertain. V lost 2 bases, J lost 3 bases, and 7 bases stayed unmatched. CDR3 length: 17 amino acids. From germline, CDR1 is LGHNA and CDR2 YNLKQL (reference sequence). CDR3 residues: CASSQTPGTDYNSPLYF. Incomplete CDR3 DNA: TGTGCCAGCAGCCAAACCCCCGGGACAGACTATAATTCGCCC.